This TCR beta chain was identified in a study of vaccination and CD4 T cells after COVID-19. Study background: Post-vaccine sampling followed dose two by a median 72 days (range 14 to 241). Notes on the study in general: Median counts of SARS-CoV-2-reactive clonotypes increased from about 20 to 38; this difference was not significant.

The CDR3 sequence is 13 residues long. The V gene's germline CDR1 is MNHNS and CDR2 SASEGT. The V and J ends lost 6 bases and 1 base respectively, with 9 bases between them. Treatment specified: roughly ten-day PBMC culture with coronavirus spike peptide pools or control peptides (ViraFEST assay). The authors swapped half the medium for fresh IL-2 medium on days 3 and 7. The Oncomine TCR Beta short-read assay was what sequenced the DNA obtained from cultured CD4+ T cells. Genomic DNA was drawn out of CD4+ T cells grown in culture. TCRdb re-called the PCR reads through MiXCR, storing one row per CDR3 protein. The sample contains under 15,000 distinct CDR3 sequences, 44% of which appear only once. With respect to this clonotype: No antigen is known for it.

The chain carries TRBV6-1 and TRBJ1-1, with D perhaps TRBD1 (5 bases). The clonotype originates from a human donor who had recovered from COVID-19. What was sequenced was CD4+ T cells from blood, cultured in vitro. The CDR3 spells CASSGTQNTEAFF. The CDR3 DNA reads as TGTGCCAGCAGCGGGACCCAGAACACTGAAGCTTTCTTT.